Listed below are T cell receptor beta chains from one sample, sequenced in a study of CD8 T cells in Susac syndrome. MiXCR, applied by TCRdb to the immunoSEQ multiplex PCR reads, yields one record per CDR3 protein. Among 50,000 or so distinct CDR3 sequences listed, 85% to 95% were seen once. The material sequenced was CD8+ T cells from PBMCs. The receptors derive from a human donor with multiple sclerosis. The CDR3 runs from the conserved cysteine through the conserved F or W. D genes are given only for firm matches. Size values are once, few and many counts, or a class for expanded clones, and some rows have none.

j_gene: TRBJ2-7
abundance: .
v_gene: TRBV7-9
d_gene: TRBD2
CDR3aa: CASSPGGDEQYF
CDR3nt: TGTGCCAGCAGCCCGGGGGGGGATGAGCAGTACTTC

j_gene: TRBJ2-7
abundance: .
v_gene: TRBV13
d_gene: .
CDR3aa: CASSPGAQGGGVDYEQYF
CDR3nt: TGTGCCAGCAGCCCCGGCGCGCAAGGGGGGGGCGTTGACTACGAGCAGTACTTC

j_gene: TRBJ1-3
abundance: .
v_gene: TRBV4-1
d_gene: .
CDR3aa: CASSQFWTTGNTIYF
CDR3nt: TGCGCCAGCAGCCAATTCTGGACTACTGGAAACACCATATATTTT

j_gene: TRBJ1-1
abundance: .
v_gene: TRBV6-5
d_gene: .
CDR3aa: CASTNMGGENTEAFF
CDR3nt: TGTGCCAGCACCAACATGGGGGGCGAGAACACTGAAGCTTTCTTT

j_gene: TRBJ2-7
abundance: .
v_gene: TRBV9
d_gene: TRBD1
CDR3aa: CASSARDREIDEQYF
CDR3nt: TGTGCCAGCAGCGCCCGGGACAGGGAAATAGACGAGCAGTACTTC

j_gene: TRBJ1-6
abundance: .
v_gene: TRBV6-5
d_gene: TRBD1
CDR3aa: CASSYSGTGEGGSPLHF
CDR3nt: TGTGCCAGCAGTTACTCAGGGACAGGGGAGGGTGGTTCACCCCTCCACTTT

j_gene: TRBJ2-2
abundance: .
v_gene: TRBV15
d_gene: TRBD2
CDR3aa: CATSGWGGGTGELFF
CDR3nt: TGTGCCACCAGCGGATGGGGGGGAGGGACCGGGGAGCTGTTTTTT

j_gene: TRBJ2-1
abundance: .
v_gene: TRBV9
d_gene: .
CDR3aa: CASSVGRWGFLNEQFF
CDR3nt: TGTGCCAGCAGCGTAGGGCGATGGGGCTTCCTCAATGAGCAGTTCTTC

j_gene: TRBJ2-1
abundance: .
v_gene: TRBV7-6
d_gene: TRBD2
CDR3aa: CASSYRGGGAPYNEQFF
CDR3nt: TGTGCCAGCAGCTACCGGGGCGGGGGGGCCCCCTACAATGAGCAGTTCTTC

j_gene: TRBJ2-1
abundance: .
v_gene: TRBV11-3
d_gene: TRBD2
CDR3aa: CASSPRTSGGAISVEQFF
CDR3nt: TGTGCCAGCAGCCCCCGGACTAGCGGGGGGGCAATCTCGGTTGAGCAGTTCTTC

j_gene: TRBJ2-5
abundance: .
v_gene: TRBV28
d_gene: TRBD2
CDR3aa: CASSFISGGLQETQYF
CDR3nt: TGTGCCAGCAGTTTTATCAGCGGGGGGTTACAAGAGACCCAGTACTTC

j_gene: TRBJ1-1
abundance: .
v_gene: TRBV19
d_gene: .
CDR3aa: CASSMQGPGEAFF
CDR3nt: TGTGCCAGTAGTATGCAGGGTCCGGGTGAAGCTTTCTTT

j_gene: TRBJ2-7
abundance: .
v_gene: TRBV7-9
d_gene: TRBD1
CDR3aa: CASSPGTEIYEQYF
CDR3nt: TGTGCCAGCAGCCCCGGGACAGAGATCTACGAGCAGTACTTC

j_gene: TRBJ1-2
abundance: .
v_gene: TRBV15
d_gene: .
CDR3aa: CATSRDRGFDYGYTF
CDR3nt: TGTGCCACCAGCAGAGATCGGGGGTTTGACTATGGCTACACCTTC

j_gene: TRBJ1-1
abundance: .
v_gene: TRBV29-1
d_gene: .
CDR3aa: CSVAENTEAFF
CDR3nt: TGCAGCGTTGCGGAGAACACTGAAGCTTTCTTT

j_gene: TRBJ1-2
abundance: .
v_gene: TRBV29-1
d_gene: .
CDR3aa: CSVSGGGRGYTF
CDR3nt: TGCAGCGTGTCGGGGGGGGGTCGTGGCTACACCTTC

j_gene: TRBJ2-2
abundance: .
v_gene: TRBV28
d_gene: .
CDR3aa: CASRPLATRTGELFF
CDR3nt: TGTGCCAGCAGACCTCTCGCTACTAGAACTGGGGAGCTGTTTTTT

j_gene: TRBJ2-6
abundance: .
v_gene: TRBV11-2
d_gene: .
CDR3aa: CASSLVRARMAGANVLTF
CDR3nt: TGTGCCAGCAGCTTAGTTCGCGCAAGAATGGCTGGGGCCAACGTCCTGACTTTC

j_gene: TRBJ2-7
abundance: .
v_gene: TRBV13
d_gene: .
CDR3aa: CASSLESLPYEQYF
CDR3nt: TGTGCCAGCAGCTTAGAGTCTCTTCCTTACGAGCAGTACTTC

j_gene: TRBJ2-7
abundance: .
v_gene: TRBV29-1
d_gene: TRBD2
CDR3aa: CSVENSGGVDEQYF
CDR3nt: TGCAGCGTTGAGAATAGCGGGGGCGTCGACGAGCAGTACTTC

j_gene: TRBJ1-6
abundance: once
v_gene: TRBV7-9
d_gene: .
CDR3aa: CASSLSLSSPLHF
CDR3nt: TGTGCCAGCAGCTTAAGTTTGAGTTCACCCCTCCACTTT

j_gene: TRBJ1-1
abundance: .
v_gene: TRBV3-1
d_gene: .
CDR3aa: CASSPRGEGTEAFF
CDR3nt: TGTGCCAGCAGCCCCAGGGGCGAAGGCACTGAAGCTTTCTTT

j_gene: TRBJ2-1
abundance: .
v_gene: TRBV4-2
d_gene: .
CDR3aa: CASSQGGEQFF
CDR3nt: TGTGCCAGCAGCCAAGGAGGTGAGCAGTTCTTC

j_gene: TRBJ2-1
abundance: .
v_gene: TRBV13
d_gene: .
CDR3aa: CASSSGPFQSSYNEQFF
CDR3nt: TGTGCCAGCAGCTCCGGGCCCTTCCAAAGCTCCTACAATGAGCAGTTCTTC

j_gene: TRBJ2-6
abundance: few
v_gene: TRBV25-1
d_gene: .
CDR3aa: CASSGFGRGGRGANVLTF
CDR3nt: TGTGCCAGCAGTGGTTTCGGACGGGGAGGTAGAGGGGCCAACGTCCTGACTTTC

j_gene: TRBJ2-2
abundance: few
v_gene: TRBV19
d_gene: .
CDR3aa: CASSIQVWTVNTGELFF
CDR3nt: TGTGCCAGTAGTATACAGGTCTGGACGGTCAACACCGGGGAGCTGTTTTTT

j_gene: TRBJ1-1
abundance: .
v_gene: TRBV20-1
d_gene: .
CDR3aa: CSARGSRVRGTEAFF
CDR3nt: TGCAGTGCTAGGGGCTCAAGGGTAAGAGGCACTGAAGCTTTCTTT

j_gene: TRBJ1-1
abundance: .
v_gene: TRBV6-6
d_gene: .
CDR3aa: CASSYSPDILNTEAFF
CDR3nt: TGTGCCAGCAGTTACTCGCCGGACATCCTGAACACTGAAGCTTTCTTT

j_gene: TRBJ1-1
abundance: .
v_gene: TRBV5-1
d_gene: TRBD1
CDR3aa: CASSWAGTGDSMNTEAFF
CDR3nt: TGCGCCAGCAGCTGGGCCGGGACAGGCGATTCTATGAACACTGAAGCTTTCTTT

j_gene: TRBJ1-2
abundance: .
v_gene: TRBV29-1
d_gene: TRBD1
CDR3aa: CSVDPGTGTYGYTF
CDR3nt: TGCAGCGTTGATCCCGGGACAGGGACTTATGGCTACACCTTC

j_gene: TRBJ1-5
abundance: .
v_gene: TRBV2
d_gene: TRBD1
CDR3aa: CARGQGDQPQHF
CDR3nt: TGTGCCCGAGGACAGGGCGATCAGCCCCAGCATTTT

j_gene: TRBJ2-3
abundance: .
v_gene: TRBV5-6
d_gene: .
CDR3aa: CASSNANSRTDTQYF
CDR3nt: TGTGCCAGCAGTAACGCGAACAGCCGCACAGATACGCAGTATTTT

j_gene: TRBJ2-5
abundance: .
v_gene: TRBV4-2
d_gene: TRBD2
CDR3aa: CASSQAPSGVPREETQYF
CDR3nt: TGTGCCAGCAGCCAAGCCCCTAGCGGGGTCCCGCGAGAAGAGACCCAGTACTTC

j_gene: TRBJ2-3
abundance: .
v_gene: TRBV9
d_gene: .
CDR3aa: CASSVLEGLDTDTQYF
CDR3nt: TGTGCCAGCAGCGTATTGGAGGGACTTGACACAGATACGCAGTATTTT

j_gene: TRBJ2-7
abundance: .
v_gene: TRBV5-4
d_gene: TRBD1
CDR3aa: CASSWDRGVYEQYF
CDR3nt: TGTGCCAGCAGCTGGGACAGGGGAGTCTACGAGCAGTACTTC

j_gene: TRBJ1-1
abundance: .
v_gene: TRBV7-9
d_gene: TRBD1
CDR3aa: CASSFPGTGLNTEAFF
CDR3nt: TGTGCCAGCAGCTTCCCCGGGACAGGGTTGAACACTGAAGCTTTCTTT

j_gene: TRBJ2-1
abundance: .
v_gene: TRBV4-1
d_gene: .
CDR3aa: CASSQGLANEQFF
CDR3nt: TGCGCCAGCAGCCAGGGTCTAGCGAATGAGCAGTTCTTC

j_gene: TRBJ1-1
abundance: .
v_gene: TRBV13
d_gene: TRBD1
CDR3aa: CASSWTGFTEAFF
CDR3nt: TGTGCCAGCAGCTGGACAGGGTTCACTGAAGCTTTCTTT

j_gene: TRBJ2-7
abundance: .
v_gene: TRBV4-3
d_gene: .
CDR3aa: CASSQDTPYEQYF
CDR3nt: TGCGCCAGCAGCCAAGATACACCCTACGAGCAGTACTTC

j_gene: TRBJ2-1
abundance: .
v_gene: TRBV20-1
d_gene: TRBD2
CDR3aa: CSARLAYIGGLGYNEQFF
CDR3nt: TGCAGTGCTCGACTAGCTTATATAGGAGGATTGGGTTACAATGAGCAGTTCTTC

j_gene: TRBJ2-1
abundance: .
v_gene: TRBV7-3
d_gene: .
CDR3aa: CASSFGGVSSYNEQFF
CDR3nt: TGTGCCAGCAGCTTTGGCGGGGTCAGCTCCTACAATGAGCAGTTCTTC

j_gene: TRBJ1-2
abundance: .
v_gene: TRBV29-1
d_gene: .
CDR3aa: CSVEDRSNYGYTF
CDR3nt: TGCAGCGTTGAAGATCGATCTAACTATGGCTACACCTTC